One T cell receptor gamma chain is described in this entry. A much more abundant neighbour one base away suggests this may be a read error. This sample was included in a study of gammadelta T cells in human blood. CDR1 and CDR2 from the germline V gene are EGSNGY and YDSYNSKV. This CDR3 has 10 residues. TCRdb re-called clones from the RT-PCR reads via CATT. The sample includes about 200 gamma-chain clones, roughly a tenth of them seen just once. The sequence was collected from a human donor. The sequenced sample was non-Vgamma9Vdelta2 gamma-delta T cells from infant blood. The chain combines TRGV2 with TRGJ1 or TRGJ2. The CDR3 here is CATWDGPGLF. The CDR3 nucleotides read TGTGCTACCTGGGACGGGCCGGGACTCTTT.